This TCR beta chain was sequenced in a study of identical twins (dated by TCRdb to 2015 to 2016). For the study in its entirety: TCR alpha and beta repertoires from monozygotic twins, unrelated adults of various ages and cord blood were deep-sequenced to test whether fetal clonotypes persist. To rule out contamination, the twin experiments were replicated at different times with different library preparation protocols. Paper-wide results and their limitations: Fewer insertions were carried by abundant cord blood beta clonotypes; a weaker similar trend was observed in young adult naive repertoires, while no such trend was observed in memory repertoires. Invariant T cells such as MAIT and iNKT could partly confound zero-insertion analyses, though diverse VJ usage argued against this for most clonotypes. A weaker excess of twin sharing was found in beta out-of-frame sequences because the signal-to-noise ratio was lowered by fewer shared sequences. In monozygotic twins, out-of-frame TCR alpha sharing was systematically underestimated by recombination models, although the models agreed with sharing between unrelated individuals. Compared with coincidental sharing between unrelated individuals, out-of-frame TCR alpha sequences shared between twins had an excess of sequences with low generation probability. Conclusions relied on cross-sectional statistical analysis, since the same donors could not be followed over many years.

The library was generated by 5' RACE. TCRdb lists the instrument as Illumina HiSeq 2000. A universal primer binding site was introduced by template switching, and a unique molecular identifier was present in the final cDNA, enabling accurate counting of TCR cDNA molecules. Specific primers in the conserved constant-segment region were used to synthesize first-strand cDNA for TCR alpha and beta chains. To control for contamination, every cDNA library was double barcoded, receiving both a SMART-Mk sample barcode and Illumina barcodes. TruSeq adapter sequences along with Illumina sample barcodes were introduced in two successive PCR steps. TCR alpha and beta cDNA libraries were sequenced on the Illumina HiSeq platform with custom primers. The study's processing was this. Unique molecular identifiers were extracted from raw reads with MiGEC, and CDR3 positions were determined with MiXCR. For each individual, recombination models were inferred using an EM algorithm with the repgenHMM and IGoR tools. Shared clonotype analysis was performed with the tcR package in R, normalizing sharing by the product of cloneset sizes. To study raw recombination without the effects of thymic and clonal selection, out-of-frame nonproductive sequences were analyzed. TCRdb applied fastp at Q25 and MiXCR to the public reads, then kept only in-frame beta chains. A single entry per CDR3 protein holds the most common genes and DNA from its merged rows. The V and J calls were not made by the authors but by TCRdb's processing. A total of about 890,000 distinct CDR3 sequences appear in this sample, more than 9% of them only once. Of the sample, around 1.5% falls within the top ten clones.

This clonotype has a handful of counts. It lacks a known antigen. The sample holds no much larger clone one base away, and base qualities are not on file. Every donor was a healthy Caucasian. The twin cohort comprised three pairs of female monozygotic twins, all aged about 18 to 29 years. Peripheral blood mononuclear cells were used as the source from which RNA for TCR libraries was isolated. The CDR3 measures 14 amino acids from cysteine to phenylalanine. CDR3 DNA is the only sequence kept; it has 42 bases, read in frame from the first base. V is pruned by 4 bases and J by 2 bases, leaving 3 bases of the junction without a gene match. Per the germline V gene, ENHRY is the CDR1 and SYGVKD is the CDR2. These same records also appear under a second study, on yellow fever vaccine responses in identical twins. That second publication adds: According to the authors, the vaccine-induced T cell response in identical twins seemed to be partly convergent and partly specific to each individual. Focusing on identical twins, the study followed the T cell clones that responded to the vaccine, and did so with precision.

The chain uses TRBV10-3 and TRBJ2-7; 9 of the junction bases match TRBD2. This TCR was recovered from a woman under 30 in good health. The specimen sequenced was PBMCs. The sequence in DNA is TGTGCCATCAGTGGACTAGCGGACACCTACGAGCAGTACTTC. It encodes CAISGLADTYEQYF.